The 8 T cell receptor beta chains listed next were all sequenced from one sample in a study of a mutant IDH1 vaccine in newly diagnosed glioma. The repertoire was sequenced with immunoSEQ multiplex PCR; TCRdb's copy has only in-frame clones and lacks some. The profile shows over 75,000 clones, about 82% of them singletons. Described time point: baseline, week 1 (first vaccination visit). Treatment of the sample: pre-vaccination baseline after standard-of-care therapy. Here the sequenced sample was PBMCs, taken from a glioma patient treated with radiotherapy, temozolomide or both. These receptors came from a man between 35 and 55 years old with glioma.

This chain uses TRBV4-3 with TRBJ2-7; D is unresolved. The ends were cut back, 1 base at V and 6 bases at J, with 10 bases in the middle. The CDR3 is made up of 13 amino acids. Germline assignment: CDR1 LGHNA and CDR2 YSLEER. CDR3 in amino acids: CASSQGQPGEQYF. The CDR3 nucleotides read TGCGCCAGCAGCCAAGGGCAGCCCGGCGAGCAGTACTTC.

This clone was detected once. The chain employs TRBV6-1 and TRBJ2-2, with unresolved D. Germline V gives CDR1 MNHNS, CDR2 SASEGT. This CDR3 comprises 14 residues. The ends were cut back, 3 bases at V and 3 bases at J, with 8 bases in the middle. The CDR3 coding sequence is TGTGCCAGCAGTGAGGTCCGTTACACCGGGGAGCTGTTTTTT. Translated: CASSEVRYTGELFF.

The chain uses TRBV6-1 and TRBJ2-4; D not certain. This CDR3 has 16 amino acids. Deletions cut 3 bases from V and 0 bases from J, with 12 bases between. Germline V lookup: CDR1 MNHNS, CDR2 SASEGT. The CDR3 sequence is CASSDTPGLAKNIQYF. The CDR3 DNA is TGTGCCAGCAGTGATACCCCCGGTCTAGCCAAAAACATTCAGTACTTC.

The gene calls are TRBV28 and TRBJ2-5, with 7 positions matching TRBD1. The CDR3 loop spans 14 amino acids. CDR1 MDHEN and CDR2 SYDVKM come from the germline V gene. With V trimmed by 4 bases and J by 5 bases, 7 bases remained unmatched. The CDR3 here is CASSYTGDTETQYF. The DNA for the CDR3 is TGTGCCAGCAGTTATACAGGGGATACGGAGACCCAGTACTTC.

This clone was observed a few times. The rearrangement uses TRBV7-3 and TRBJ2-7, with 7 bases aligning to TRBD2. Per the germline V gene, CDR1 is SGHTA and CDR2 is FQGTGA. The CDR3 is made up of 16 amino acids. Trimming removed 5 bases from V and 7 bases from J; junction bases left unmatched: 17. The CDR3 DNA follows: TGTGCCAGCAGCCCTCATCCGGCGGGGGTAGGAGTGGAGCAGTACTTC. It translates to CASSPHPAGVGVEQYF.

This chain uses TRBV4-3 with TRBJ2-2, with 7 bases that match TRBD2. V lost 1 base, J lost 7 bases, and 3 bases stayed unmatched. Germline-derived CDR1 and CDR2 are LGHNA and YSLEER. This CDR3 comprises 14 residues. CDR3 residues: CASSQVGGVGELFF. CDR3 coding DNA: TGCGCCAGCAGCCAAGTTGGGGGGGTCGGGGAGCTGTTTTTT.

A note on this clone: An end of the junction differs from the germline gene, which may be a read error. The rearrangement joins TRBV28 to TRBJ1-4; a weak D match, TRBD1 (6 bases). CDR1 is MDHEN and CDR2 is SYDVKM in the germline V gene. The CDR3 runs to 15 residues. The CDR3 nucleotides read TGTGCCAGCAGCGGTCGGGGCAGGGGAGCTGAAAAACTATTTTTT. Protein product: CASSGRGRGAEKLFF.

V usage is TRBV25-1 and J usage is TRBJ1-6; D ambiguous. Germline CDR1 MGHDK, CDR2 SYGVNS. The CDR3 contains 13 residues. Deletions cut 2 bases from V and 7 bases from J, with 6 bases between. The CDR3 is CASSETRNSPLHF. DNA of the CDR3: TGTGCCAGCAGTGAAACCCGGAATTCACCCCTCCACTTT.